The 15 T cell receptor beta chains below come from one sample, sequenced in a study of human T cells and chemical hapten exposure. The sample's time point: pre-sensitization, week 0. As to treatment: therapeutic diphenylcyclopropenone sensitization with weekly scalp DPC. One entry per CDR3 protein, called by TCRdb with MiXCR from the RACE reads. The table includes over 35,000 distinct CDR3 sequences, over 9.5% detected once. The source was whole blood, collected in connection with sensitization to the hapten diphenylcyclopropenone (DPC). These TCRs come from a man aged 25-45 years with alopecia areata. Some clones in this sample may be carry-over from other donors' samples.

The table lists this clonotype with a few counts. The V gene is TRBV20-1, the J gene TRBJ2-7; possible D gene TRBD2, 5 bases. The ends were cut back, 3 bases at V and 6 bases at J, with 15 bases in the middle. The CDR3 consists of 13 residues. CDR1 and CDR2 (germline): DFQATT, SNEGSKA (reference sequence). CDR3 in amino acids: CSASSVGIGEQYF. For the CDR3, the DNA is TGCAGTGCTAGTAGCGTCGGGATCGGCGAGCAGTACTTC.

This clonotype was counted many times. This sequence joins TRBV10-2 and TRBJ1-1, with 8 bases that match TRBD1. Germline CDR1 and CDR2: WSHSY and SAAADI. This CDR3 region has 14 residues. Trimming cost V 6 bases and J 0 bases; bases outside gene matches: 3. The CDR3 protein is CASRTRGLNTEAFF. CDR3 coding DNA: TGCGCCAGCAGAACCAGGGGGCTGAACACTGAAGCTTTCTTT.

This clonotype came up many times. CDR3 in amino acids: CASSRTVGVLTDTQYF. Here the CDR3 DNA reads TGTGCCAGTAGTCGCACGGTCGGGGTCCTCACAGATACGCAGTATTTT. This chain uses TRBV19 with TRBJ2-3; D is perhaps TRBD2 (5 bases). CDR3 size: 16 residues. The V gene lost 5 bases and the J gene lost 2 bases, with 17 bases spanning the gap. CDR1 is LNHDA and CDR2 is SQIVND in the germline V gene (reference sequence). Variable domain in full (rest from reference TRBV19 and TRBJ2-3): DGGITQSPKYLFRKEGQNVTLSCEQNLNHDAMYWYRQDPGQGLRLIYYSQIVNDFQKGDIAEGYSVSREKKESFPLTVTSAQKNPTAFYLCASSRTVGVLTDTQYFGPGTRLTVL.

The rearrangement links TRBV10-1 to TRBJ1-1; D is ambiguous. The CDR3 runs 14 residues. Germline CDR1 reads WNHNN; CDR2 reads SYGVQD (reference sequence). Trimming stripped 6 bases from V and 5 bases from J, with 16 bases between. CDR3 amino acids: CASSGPYLRTEAFF. The DNA for the CDR3 is TGCGCCAGCAGCGGTCCCTATCTGAGGACTGAAGCTTTCTTT.

The gene calls are TRBV29-1 and TRBJ1-1; no firm D call. Germline assignment: CDR1 SQVTM and CDR2 ANQGSEA. The CDR3 has 12 residues. The V end was cut by 4 bases, the J end by 8 bases, with 14 bases between. The CDR3 region is CSVGSFTREAFF. CDR3 bases: TGCAGCGTTGGCAGTTTCACTCGGGAAGCTTTCTTT.

This clonotype came up many times. The chain joins TRBV18 to TRBJ1-3; 9 bases agree with TRBD1. Germline CDR1 and CDR2: KGHSH and LQKENI. The CDR3 covers 15 residues. Germline trimming cut 5 bases from V and 1 base from J; bases unmatched to any gene: 3. CDR3 in amino acids: CASSTQGASGNTIYF. CDR3 bases: TGTGCCAGCTCAACACAGGGGGCATCTGGAAACACCATATATTTT. Full variable domain (missing parts from reference TRBV18 and TRBJ1-3): NAGVMQNPRHLVRRRGQEARLRCSPMKGHSHVYWYRQLPEEGLKFMVYLQKENIIDESGMPKERFSAEFPKEGPSILRIQQVVRGDSAAYFCASSTQGASGNTIYFGEGSWLTVV.

The chain employs TRBV12-3 or TRBV12-4 and TRBJ2-1; D possibly corresponds to TRBD1 (5 bases). The V end lost 6 bases, the J end lost 15 bases, and 15 bases lay between the germline ends. The CDR3 loop spans 11 amino acids. CDR3 sequence reads: CASSERGLGFF. CDR3 DNA sequence: TGTGCCAGCAGCGAAAGGGGATTGGGGTTCTTC.

This clonotype was picked up many times. The chain joins TRBV20-1 to TRBJ2-1; the match to TRBD2 covers 8 bases. This CDR3 is built from 20 residues. Germline assignment: CDR1 DFQATT and CDR2 SNEGSKA (reference sequence). V dropped 0 bases and J dropped 0; count of bases not matched to a gene: 16. The CDR3 sequence: CSARDGARPSGPSSYNEQFF. The DNA of the CDR3 is TGCAGTGCTAGAGATGGGGCCAGGCCTAGCGGGCCTAGCTCCTACAATGAGCAGTTCTTC.

The gene calls are TRBV27 and TRBJ2-1, with TRBD2 matching 15 bases. This CDR3 has 20 residues. Looked up from germline, CDR1 is MNHEY and CDR2 is SMNVEV (reference sequence). With 4 bases clipped from V and 0 bases from J, the junction kept 10 bases outside the gene matches. Here the CDR3 DNA reads TGTGCCAGCAGTTACATCGGGACTAGCGGGGGGCCGAGCTCCTACAATGAGCAGTTCTTC. It translates to CASSYIGTSGGPSSYNEQFF.

This clonotype has more than one count but fewer than ten. As DNA, the CDR3 is TGTGCCAGCAGCTTAGTAGGCAATAAGGGTGAGCAGTTCTTC. Translation gives CASSLVGNKGEQFF. The chain uses TRBV7-2 and TRBJ2-1; no reliable D call. V lost 1 base, J lost 9 bases, and 13 bases lay in between. The CDR3 length is 14 residues. Looked up from germline, CDR1 is SGHTA and CDR2 is FQGNSA.

This clonotype was seen at least ten times. V usage is TRBV19 and J usage is TRBJ2-5; D might be TRBD1 (6 bases). Per germline, CDR1 LNHDA and CDR2 SQIVND (reference sequence). CDR3 size: 13 residues. Trimming took off 6 bases at V and 1 base at J, with 9 bases between the two ends. As DNA, the CDR3 is TGTGCCAGTAGATCGGACAGCCAAGAGACCCAGTACTTC. Residues: CASRSDSQETQYF.

The chain is built from TRBV2 and TRBJ2-7; possibly TRBD1 for D (6 bases). This CDR3 is built from 14 residues. The germline CDR1 and CDR2 sequences are SNHLY and FYNNEI. V shed 7 bases and J shed 0 bases, with 13 bases lying between them. The CDR3 DNA follows: TGTGCCAGCATGGAGCAGGGGCCCTCCTACGAGCAGTACTTC. This gives the protein CASMEQGPSYEQYF.

This clonotype appeared a few times. The chain combines TRBV12-5 with TRBJ1-5; possible D gene TRBD1, 6 bases. The CDR3 sequence is 13 residues long. Deletions cut 3 bases from V and 4 bases from J, with 7 bases between. In germline, CDR1 is LGHNT, CDR2 FRNRAP. CDR3 sequence: CASGFQGNQPQHF. For the CDR3, the DNA is TGTGCTAGTGGTTTCCAGGGGAATCAGCCCCAGCATTTT.

The chain couples TRBV28 to TRBJ2-5; TRBD1 is a possible D gene (5 bases). The germline V gene has CDR1 MDHEN and CDR2 SYDVKM. This CDR3 region has 14 residues. V was shortened by 10 bases and J by 1 base, with 16 bases between the two germline ends. The chain's CDR3 is CAITPTDTQETQYF. For the CDR3, the DNA is TGTGCCATTACTCCGACAGATACCCAAGAGACCCAGTACTTC. Looking up the rest from reference TRBV28 and TRBJ2-5 gives the full variable domain: DVKVTQSSRYLVKRTGEKVFLECVQDMDHENMFWYRQDPGLGLRLIYFSYDVKMKEKGDIPEGYSVSREKKERFSLILESASTNQTSMYLCAITPTDTQETQYFGPGTRLLVL.

This clonotype was counted a few times. The chain links TRBV5-5 to TRBJ2-7; unclear D gene. There are 12 residues in the CDR3. The germline gives CDR1 SGHKS, CDR2 YYEKEE (reference sequence). V was clipped by 0 bases and J by 6 bases, with 7 bases between them. This CDR3 reads CASSLAGGEQYV. The CDR3 nucleotides read TGTGCCAGCAGCTTGGCCGGTGGCGAGCAGTACGTC.